This TCR beta chain was recovered during a study of control samples from healthy donors and cancer patients. This clone was observed a single time. TCRdb's copy holds only in-frame clones and misses some; the assay was immunoSEQ multiplex PCR. This table has more than 95,000 clones, about nine tenths appearing once. Sequenced sample: blood. This TCR came from a man aged 40-49 years in good health.

The CDR3 region is CASSRSRGEDTIYF. The CDR3 DNA sequence: TGTGCCAGCAGCCGATCCAGGGGCGAGGACACCATATATTTT. The chain joins TRBV13 to TRBJ1-3; maybe TRBD1 (6 bases). The CDR3 covers 14 residues. Germline V gene lookup returns CDR1 PRHDT and CDR2 FYEKMQ (reference sequence). The V end lost 5 bases, the J end lost 8 bases, and 16 bases lay between the germline ends.